Below, 27 T cell receptor beta chains from the same sample are listed, as sequenced in a study of Ad26.COV2.S vaccination and SARS-CoV-2 variants. Assay used: immunoSEQ multiplex PCR; TCRdb lists only in-frame clones, some missing. This sample carries around 170,000 clones, around nine tenths of them seen once, and the ten largest clones take 4.5% to 7.5%. The sequencing here drew on peripheral blood, taken after recovery from COVID-19. Receptors were obtained from a human donor who had recovered from COVID-19.

The chain combines TRBV3-1 (or the pseudogene TRBV3-2) with TRBJ2-7, with 14 bases identical to TRBD2. The V and J ends lost 5 bases and 6 bases, in that order; junction bases with no gene match: 6. The CDR3 has 15 amino acids. Germline V gene sequence: CDR1 LGHDT, CDR2 YNNKEL (reference sequence). This CDR3 reads CASSSPGLAGVEQYF. Here the CDR3 DNA reads TGTGCCAGCAGCTCCCCGGGACTAGCGGGAGTCGAGCAGTACTTC.

The chain combines TRBV6-5 with TRBJ2-5; 8 bases match TRBD2. Germline V lookup: CDR1 MNHEY, CDR2 SVGAGI. V dropped 7 bases and J dropped 5; count of bases not matched to a gene: 6. The CDR3 sequence is 13 residues long. CDR3: CASTSGGRETQYF. The CDR3 bases are TGTGCCAGCACCTCGGGGGGGAGGGAGACCCAGTACTTC.

The chain recombines TRBV9 with TRBJ2-5, with D perhaps matching TRBD2 (7 bases). The CDR3 has 17 residues. V lost 0 bases and J 3 bases, leaving 18 bases between the germline ends. Germline values: CDR1 SGDLS, CDR2 YYNGEE. CDR3 DNA: TGTGCCAGCAGCGTAGGACCCGGGGGGCGGGCCGAAGAGACCCAGTACTTC. It translates to CASSVGPGGRAEETQYF.

This chain links TRBV11-3 with TRBJ2-3, with D possibly being TRBD2 (6 bases). CDR1 is SGHNT and CDR2 is YENEEA in the germline V gene. V lost 5 bases and J lost 1, with 13 bases in between. The length of the CDR3 is 15 residues. Written as DNA, the CDR3 is TGTGCCAGCAGCCCGGGGCGGGGAGGCACAGATACGCAGTATTTT. Protein sequence: CASSPGRGGTDTQYF.

This rearrangement joins TRBV21-1 to TRBJ2-1; the table's D call of TRBD1 was not tested on the DNA. TRBV21-1 is classified as a pseudogene. CDR3 length: 19 residues. Here the CDR3 reads CASSKRRTRDRGSYNEQFF. CDR3 DNA sequence: TGTGCCAGCAGCAAACGCCGCACCCGGGACAGAGGCTCCTACAATGAGCAGTTCTTC.

V is TRBV29-1 and J is TRBJ2-3; 7 nucleotides line up with TRBD1. Trimming at V came to 7 bases and at J to 2 bases, leaving 6 bases not matched to a gene. Per germline, CDR1 SQVTM and CDR2 ANQGSEA. The CDR3 contains 13 residues. CDR3 coding DNA: TGCAGCGCCAACAGGGGCCCCACAGATACGCAGTATTTT. This translates into CSANRGPTDTQYF.

The chain has TRBV7-6 and TRBJ1-2; no clear D gene. V was trimmed by 0 bases and J by 4 bases, leaving 3 bases between them. This CDR3 has 12 residues. CDR1 is SGHVS, CDR2 FNYEAQ, per germline. This CDR3 reads CASSLAGYGYTF. The CDR3, as DNA: TGTGCCAGCAGCTTAGCTGGCTATGGCTACACCTTC.

The chain couples TRBV4-1 to TRBJ1-1; no definite D call. V was shortened by 0 bases and J by 11 bases, with 13 bases between the two germline ends. The CDR3 is made up of 13 amino acids. Looked up from germline, CDR1 is MGHRA and CDR2 is YSYEKL. This chain's CDR3 is CASSQDPGTSAFF. The CDR3 nucleotides are TGCGCCAGCAGCCAAGATCCAGGTACGAGTGCTTTCTTT.

V is TRBV11-2 and J is TRBJ1-1; no firm D call. The CDR3 has 14 residues. The germline V gene encodes CDR1 SGHAT and CDR2 FQNNGV. V was shortened by 1 base and J by 1 base, with 7 bases between the two germline ends. CDR3 region: CASSLGATNTEAFF. The CDR3 DNA reads as TGTGCCAGCAGCTTAGGGGCTACGAACACTGAAGCTTTCTTT.

The V call is TRBV27, the J call TRBJ2-7; no definite D call. The CDR3 length is 13 residues. Germline loops: CDR1 MNHEY, CDR2 SMNVEV (reference sequence). Trimming removed 3 bases at V and 0 bases at J, with 6 bases between. The CDR3 nucleotides read TGTGCCAGCAGTTTGAGGATCTCCTACGAGCAGTACTTC. Protein sequence: CASSLRISYEQYF.

The rearrangement links TRBV4-2 to TRBJ2-7; D is possibly TRBD2 (6 bases). This CDR3 contains 16 residues. Deletions cut 1 base from V and 0 bases from J, with 13 bases between. Per the germline V gene, CDR1 is LGHNA and CDR2 is YNFKEQ. The CDR3 sequence: CASSQGTGEVSYEQYF. Here the CDR3 DNA reads TGTGCCAGCAGCCAAGGAACGGGGGAGGTCTCCTACGAGCAGTACTTC.

J is TRBJ1-2 and V is TRBV11-2; 9 bases agree with TRBD1. CDR3 length: 16 amino acids. Germline CDR1 is SGHAT and CDR2 is FQNNGV. V shed 3 bases and J 3 bases; nucleotides not matched to a gene: 8. The CDR3 DNA reads as TGTGCCAGCAGCTTGTCCGGGACAGGGCTAGACTATGGCTACACCTTC. Its translation: CASSLSGTGLDYGYTF. Together with reference TRBV11-2 and TRBJ1-2, the CDR3 gives the full variable domain: EAGVAQSPRYKIIEKRQSVAFWCNPISGHATLYWYQQILGQGPKLLIQFQNNGVVDDSQLPKDRFSAERLKGVDSTLKIQPAKLEDSAVYLCASSLSGTGLDYGYTFGSGTRLTVV.

This chain joins TRBV7-9 and TRBJ1-1; D not resolved. Germline V gene sequence: CDR1 SEHNR, CDR2 FQNEAQ (reference sequence). CDR3 size: 15 residues. Trimming shortened V by 5 bases and J by 1 base, and 14 bases separated the two germline ends. For the CDR3, the DNA is TGTGCCAGCAGCCCAAGGATGCAAGGGAACACTGAAGCTTTCTTT. As protein: CASSPRMQGNTEAFF.

The chain joins TRBV18 to TRBJ2-1; 8 bases are a match to TRBD1. The V gene's germline CDR1 is KGHSH and CDR2 LQKENI. Unmatched junction bases numbered 11, after V lost 5 bases and J lost 2 bases. This CDR3 has 17 amino acids. CDR3 protein: CASSLTGVELTYNEQFF. The CDR3 DNA reads as TGTGCCAGCTCATTGACAGGGGTAGAGCTGACCTACAATGAGCAGTTCTTC.

This chain connects TRBV27 to TRBJ2-4; D perhaps matches TRBD2 (6 bases). From germline, CDR1 is MNHEY and CDR2 SMNVEV (reference sequence). With 6 bases removed from V and 2 bases from J, the gap between germline ends came to 17 bases. The CDR3 covers 16 residues. CDR3 sequence: CASRERLAATKNIQYF. The CDR3 DNA reads as TGTGCCAGCAGGGAAAGATTAGCGGCCACCAAAAACATTCAGTACTTC.

This rearrangement joins TRBV3-1 (or the pseudogene TRBV3-2) to TRBJ2-5, with 7 bases lining up with TRBD1. V gave up 6 bases and J gave up 5 bases; unmatched junction bases: 9. CDR3 length: 14 residues. Germline V lookup: CDR1 LGHDT, CDR2 YNNKEL (reference sequence). CDR3 bases: TGTGCCAGCAGTCGACAGGGTACGGAGGAGACCCAGTACTTC. The encoded protein is CASSRQGTEETQYF.

There are a few counts of this clone. The chain carries TRBV11-2 and TRBJ2-7, with D possibly TRBD1 on 5 matching bases. This CDR3 is built from 14 residues. V gave up 3 bases and J gave up 2 bases, with 11 bases separating them. Germline V lookup: CDR1 SGHAT, CDR2 FQNNGV. For the CDR3, the DNA is TGTGCCAGCAGCTTGACAATGGGGCCCTACGAGCAGTACTTC. Translating it yields CASSLTMGPYEQYF.

The chain recombines TRBV29-1 with TRBJ2-3; 14 bases align to TRBD2. The germline CDR1 and CDR2 sequences are SQVTM and ANQGSEA. There are 15 residues in the CDR3. Trimming at V came to 6 bases and at J to 6 bases, leaving 8 bases not matched to a gene. In DNA, the CDR3 is TGCAGCGTCCAAAGACTAGCGGGGGGGCGTGATACGCAGTATTTT. Translating gives CSVQRLAGGRDTQYF.

The chain employs TRBV5-6 and TRBJ2-2; D gene ambiguous. CDR1 SGHDT and CDR2 YYEEEE come from the germline V gene. This CDR3 comprises 13 residues. Deletions cut 3 bases from V and 1 base from J, with 4 bases between. CDR3 region: CASSWGNTGELFF. The CDR3 DNA is TGTGCCAGCAGCTGGGGGAACACCGGGGAGCTGTTTTTT.

This chain connects TRBV9 to TRBJ1-4, with D maybe TRBD1 (6 bases). The CDR3 extends over 15 amino acids. Trimming took 0 bases from V and 4 from J, leaving 10 bases between them. Germline values: CDR1 SGDLS, CDR2 YYNGEE. In nucleotides, the CDR3 is TGTGCCAGCAGCGTAGTAGGGGGAGATAATGAAAAACTGTTTTTT. Its protein is CASSVVGGDNEKLFF.

The sample holds one count of this clone. The chain joins TRBV9 to TRBJ2-7; D not certain. With 6 bases removed from V and 7 bases from J, the gap between germline ends came to 20 bases. Germline-derived CDR1 and CDR2 are SGDLS and YYNGEE. The CDR3 sequence is 14 residues long. The CDR3 protein is CASNPSGSPGEQYF. CDR3 nucleotides: TGTGCCAGCAACCCCTCCGGGTCCCCTGGGGAGCAGTACTTC.

This chain uses TRBV6-6 with TRBJ2-3; 8 nucleotides line up with TRBD2. The CDR3 extends over 15 amino acids. Trimming at V came to 8 bases and at J to 3 bases, leaving 10 bases not matched to a gene. CDR1 and CDR2 from the germline V gene are MNHNY and SVGAGI (reference sequence). The CDR3 region is CASRRAGGGTDTQYF. The CDR3 coding sequence is TGTGCCAGCCGACGTGCGGGAGGAGGAACAGATACGCAGTATTTT.

This clone was detected only once. The gene calls are TRBV19 and TRBJ1-2; tentatively, D is TRBD1 (5 bases). The CDR3 consists of 15 residues. V was pared by 9 bases and J by 3 bases, with 20 bases between. Germline values: CDR1 LNHDA, CDR2 SQIVND (reference sequence). CDR3 sequence (DNA): TGTGCCAGCCATACGGGGCTTGAGACGTACTATGGCTACACCTTC. This sequence encodes CASHTGLETYYGYTF.

J is TRBJ1-5 and V is TRBV6-6; D remains ambiguous. Germline CDR1 and CDR2: MNHNY and SVGAGI (reference sequence). V was trimmed by 10 bases and J by 5 bases, leaving 15 bases between them. The CDR3 is 13 amino acids. The CDR3 is CATLGRGDQPQHF. The CDR3 bases are TGTGCCACCCTCGGCCGCGGAGATCAGCCCCAGCATTTT.

The chain joins TRBV7-9 to TRBJ2-1; TRBD2 matches 7 bases. The CDR3 contains 17 residues. Unmatched junction bases numbered 16, after V lost 5 bases and J lost 6 bases. Germline loops: CDR1 SEHNR, CDR2 FQNEAQ (reference sequence). Written as DNA, the CDR3 is TGTGCCAGCAGCCCTTGGGAGGGCCGGGGTTTAGGCAATGAGCAGTTCTTC. Its protein product is CASSPWEGRGLGNEQFF.

The rearrangement uses TRBV4-1 and TRBJ2-2, with D perhaps matching TRBD2 (5 bases). The V end lost 1 base, the J end lost 3 bases, and 12 bases lay between the germline ends. CDR1 is MGHRA and CDR2 is YSYEKL in the germline V gene. There are 16 residues in the CDR3. The CDR3 loop is CASSQVGPRDTGELFF. CDR3 sequence (DNA): TGCGCCAGCAGCCAAGTGGGCCCGCGGGACACCGGGGAGCTGTTTTTT.

The chain recombines TRBV18 with TRBJ2-3; D call uncertain. Trimming pared 4 bases from V and 1 base from J, leaving 12 bases between. The CDR3 is 15 residues long. Germline CDR1 KGHSH, CDR2 LQKENI. The CDR3 sequence is CASSLNSIRTDTQYF. The DNA for the CDR3 is TGTGCCAGCTCACTGAACTCGATCCGCACAGATACGCAGTATTTT.